The TCR beta chain described here comes from a study of breast tumors, draining lymph nodes, adjacent tissues. TCRdb passed the multiplex PCR reads through MiXCR, listing each CDR3 protein once. This sample has about 47,000 distinct CDR3 sequences, with 23% found just once. The origin of this receptor is a female donor with breast cancer. Some clones in this sample may be carry-over from other donors' samples. The sequencing input was breast tumor tissue.

Here the CDR3 reads CASSPLPGTGYTGELFF. The CDR3 DNA reads as TGTGCCAGCAGTCCCCTCCCGGGGACAGGCTACACCGGGGAGCTGTTTTTT. The chain uses TRBV28 and TRBJ2-2; the match to TRBD1 covers 8 bases. The J segment lost 3 bases and the V segment lost 5 bases, leaving 11 bases of the junction unmatched. There are 17 residues in the CDR3. The germline gives CDR1 MDHEN, CDR2 SYDVKM.